This T cell receptor (beta chain) was found in a study of OX40 agonist ivuxolimab in advanced cancers. Study in general: An agonistic human IgG2 monoclonal antibody against OX40 (CD134) was given. Ivuxolimab was delivered to patients intravenously every 2 weeks at doses spanning 0.01 to 10 mg/kg. Among those enrolled, mean age was about 62 years (range roughly 20 to 79) and 75% to 85% were male.

V was cut by 4 bases and J by 4 bases, with 16 bases left in between. This CDR3 is built from 16 residues. CDR1 and CDR2 from the germline V gene are SGHVS and FQNEAQ. Profiled with immunoSEQ multiplex PCR; TCRdb holds only in-frame clones, not every one. There are about 68,000 clones in the sample; around nine tenths occur only once, and approximately 2% lies in the top ten. The receptor comes from an adult with an advanced solid tumor such as melanoma, head and neck, liver or kidney cancer. This material consisted of CD4+ or CD8+ T cells sorted from blood, taken in a trial of the OX40 agonist ivuxolimab. The V and J genes are TRBV7-8 and TRBJ1-4; weak D call: TRBD1 (5 bases). The DNA of the CDR3 is TGTGCCAGCAGCTACCAGAGAGGTGGGGGTAATGAAAAACTGTTTTTT. Encoded protein: CASSYQRGGGNEKLFF.